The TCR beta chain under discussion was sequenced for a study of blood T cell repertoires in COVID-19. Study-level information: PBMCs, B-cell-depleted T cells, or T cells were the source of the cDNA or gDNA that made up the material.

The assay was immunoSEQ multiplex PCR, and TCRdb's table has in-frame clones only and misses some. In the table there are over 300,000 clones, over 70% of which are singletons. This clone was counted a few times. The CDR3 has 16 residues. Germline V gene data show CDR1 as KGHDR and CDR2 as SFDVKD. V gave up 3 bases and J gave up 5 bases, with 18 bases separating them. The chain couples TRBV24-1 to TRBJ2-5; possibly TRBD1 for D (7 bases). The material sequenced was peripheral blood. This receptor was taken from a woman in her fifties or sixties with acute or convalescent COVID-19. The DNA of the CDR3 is TGTGCCACCAGTGATCACCTAGGGGGCGCGGGGGAGACCCAGTACTTC. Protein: CATSDHLGGAGETQYF.